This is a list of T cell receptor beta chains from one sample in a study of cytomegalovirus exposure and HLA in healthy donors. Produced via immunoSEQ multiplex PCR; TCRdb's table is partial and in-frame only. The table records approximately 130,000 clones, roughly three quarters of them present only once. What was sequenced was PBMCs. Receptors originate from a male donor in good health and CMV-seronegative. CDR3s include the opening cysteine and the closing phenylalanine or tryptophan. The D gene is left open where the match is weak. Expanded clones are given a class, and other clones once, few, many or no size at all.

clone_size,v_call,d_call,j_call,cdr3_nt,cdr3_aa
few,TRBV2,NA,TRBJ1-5,TGTGCCAGCAGTGTGTACGGGGGCAATCAGCCCCAGCATTTT,CASSVYGGNQPQHF
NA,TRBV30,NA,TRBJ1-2,TGTGCCTGGAACGGACTAAAGGAGGGAGAGTTAGGCTATGGCTACACCTTC,CAWNGLKEGELGYGYTF
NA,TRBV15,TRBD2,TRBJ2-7,TGTGCCACCAGCAGAGGTGTAGCGGGGGGGCCCTACGAGCAGTACTTC,CATSRGVAGGPYEQYF
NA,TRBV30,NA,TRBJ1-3,TGTGCCTGGAGGTTGGGGGCGAACATCATATATTTT,CAWRLGANIIYF
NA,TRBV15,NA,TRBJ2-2,TGTGCCACCAGCAGCCGAATTACGAGGAACACCGGGGAGCTGTTTTTT,CATSSRITRNTGELFF
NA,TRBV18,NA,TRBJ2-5,TGTGCCAGCTCACCAACAGGGGAGACCCAGTACTTC,CASSPTGETQYF
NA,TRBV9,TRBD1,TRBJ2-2,TGTGCCAGCAGCCCCCGACAGGGGGCCGACACCGGGGAGCTGTTTTTT,CASSPRQGADTGELFF
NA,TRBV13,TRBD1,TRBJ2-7,TGTGCCAGCAGCCTACGGACAGGGGGGTACGAGCAGTACTTC,CASSLRTGGYEQYF
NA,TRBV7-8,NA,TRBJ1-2,TGTGCCAGCAGCTCTAACCGGGTCTTAGCTAACTATGGCTACACCTTC,CASSSNRVLANYGYTF
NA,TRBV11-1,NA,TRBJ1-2,TGTGCCAGCAGCTTAGCGCTAGCTAACTATGGCTACACCTTC,CASSLALANYGYTF
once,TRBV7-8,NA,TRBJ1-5,TGTGCCAGCAGCTTAGCGGTCGGGGCAGGGGGCAATCAGCCCCAGCATTTT,CASSLAVGAGGNQPQHF
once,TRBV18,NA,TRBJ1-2,TGTGCCAGCTCACCCCAGGGGCGCGGCTACACCTTC,CASSPQGRGYTF
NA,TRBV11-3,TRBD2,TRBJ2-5,TGTGCCAGCAGTTCCATAGCGGGGAAACAAGAGACCCAGTACTTC,CASSSIAGKQETQYF
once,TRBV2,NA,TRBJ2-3,TGTGCCAGCAGCTCCGGACACAGCACAGATACGCAGTATTTT,CASSSGHSTDTQYF
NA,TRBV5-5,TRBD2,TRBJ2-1,TGTGCCAGCAGCCCGGGAGGGGTGGAGTTCTTC,CASSPGGVEFF
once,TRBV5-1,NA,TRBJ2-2,TGCGCCAGCAGCTGGGGACTGCGGAACACCGGGGAGCTGTTTTTT,CASSWGLRNTGELFF
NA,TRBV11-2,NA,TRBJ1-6,TGTGCCAGCAGCCTCCGGGGTAGAGGTAATTCACCCCTCCACTTT,CASSLRGRGNSPLHF
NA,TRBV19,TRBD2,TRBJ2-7,TGTGCCAGTAGTATAGAGAGCGGGGGGTACGAGCAGTACTTC,CASSIESGGYEQYF
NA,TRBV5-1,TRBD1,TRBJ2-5,TGCGCCAGCAGCTTGACGGGGACAGGGTTGGAGACCCAGTACTTC,CASSLTGTGLETQYF
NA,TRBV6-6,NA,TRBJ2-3,TGTGCCAGCAGCGACCCGGGTCCCACAAATACGCAGTATTTT,CASSDPGPTNTQYF
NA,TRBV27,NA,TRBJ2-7,TGTGCCAGCAGTCCCGGGGGGAACAGGGCGGACGAGCAGTACTTC,CASSPGGNRADEQYF
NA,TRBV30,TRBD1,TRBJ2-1,TGTGCCTGGAGTTCGGGACAGGGGGGTAATGAGCAGTTCTTC,CAWSSGQGGNEQFF
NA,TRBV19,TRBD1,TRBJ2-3,TGTGCCAGTAGTATCCGACAGGGTCCCACAGATACGCAGTATTTT,CASSIRQGPTDTQYF
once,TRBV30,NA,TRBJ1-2,TGTGCCTGGAAGGACACCTCTAACTATGGCTACACCTTC,CAWKDTSNYGYTF
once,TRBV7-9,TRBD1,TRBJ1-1,TGTGCCAGCAGCTTAACCGGTGGGGGGACAGGGGGCACTGAAGCTTTCTTT,CASSLTGGGTGGTEAFF
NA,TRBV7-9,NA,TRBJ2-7,TGTTCCAGCAGCTTTGAGGGCTACGAGCAGTACTTC,CSSSFEGYEQYF
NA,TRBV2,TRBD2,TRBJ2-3,TGTGCCATCTTGGCGGGGGACACAGATACGCAGTATTTT,CAILAGDTDTQYF
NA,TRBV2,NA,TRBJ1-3,TGTGCCAGCAGAAAGGGAGAACCCTCTGGAAACACCATATATTTT,CASRKGEPSGNTIYF
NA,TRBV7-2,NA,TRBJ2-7,TGTGCCAGCAGCTTACAGACCCCCGCAGGCGAGCAGTACTTC,CASSLQTPAGEQYF
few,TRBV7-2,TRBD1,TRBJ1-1,TGTGCCAGCAGATCCGACAGGGGAGGGCCTGAAGCTTTCTTT,CASRSDRGGPEAFF
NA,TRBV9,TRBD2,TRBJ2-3,TGTGCCAGCAGCGTAGGTAGCGGGGGGGAGGGAGAAGATACGCAGTATTTT,CASSVGSGGEGEDTQYF